These 8 T cell receptor beta chains share one sample of origin, sequenced in a study of control samples from healthy donors and cancer patients (dated by TCRdb to between 2020 and 2021). The method was the immunoSEQ multiplex PCR assay. TCRdb holds this immuneACCESS table with in-frame rearrangements only. Some clones are missing; in checked studies, unresolved V genes explain under half, and the rest has no known cause. Recorded for this sample are some 70,000 clones; more than 80% of them occurred a single time. The ten largest clones capture around 2.8% of the sample. The specimen was PBMCs. Receptors were obtained from a woman between 45 and 65 years old with lung cancer.

CDR3: CASSEFEKGGYTF. CDR3 sequence (DNA): TGTGCCAGCAGTGAGTTCGAAAAGGGGGGCTACACCTTC. This sequence joins TRBV6-1 and TRBJ1-2, with TRBD1 as a possible D gene (5 bases). The germline CDR1 and CDR2 sequences are MNHNS and SASEGT. This CDR3 has 13 amino acids. Trimming stripped 3 bases from V and 8 bases from J, with 13 bases between.

The V call is TRBV27, the J call TRBJ2-7; 11 positions match TRBD1. The length of the CDR3 is 14 residues. The V gene's germline CDR1 is MNHEY and CDR2 SMNVEV (reference sequence). V lost 6 bases and J lost 3; bases outside the gene matches: 4. In DNA, the CDR3 is TGTGCCAGCAGCAGGACAGGGGGCCACTACGAGCAGTACTTC. Residues: CASSRTGGHYEQYF.

The chain combines TRBV7-8 with TRBJ1-5; 7 bases agree with TRBD1. After removal of 2 bases from V and 5 bases from J, the junction contained 3 bases not matched to a gene. Looked up from germline, CDR1 is SGHVS and CDR2 is FQNEAQ. CDR3 length: 14 amino acids. The CDR3 coding sequence is TGTGCCAGCAGCTTACGCCAGGGGGATCAGCCCCAGCATTTT. Protein: CASSLRQGDQPQHF.

The chain combines TRBV6-2 or TRBV6-3 with TRBJ2-1; the D is unclear. Germline CDR1 MNHEY, CDR2 SVGEGT. The CDR3 spans 13 residues. Deletions cut 0 bases from V and 3 bases from J, with 3 bases between. The CDR3 reads CASSYSDYNEQFF. The DNA for the CDR3 is TGTGCCAGCAGTTACTCCGACTACAATGAGCAGTTCTTC.

This clone is judged medium-sized. The chain is built from TRBV9 and TRBJ1-1; 9 positions agree with TRBD1. V lost 3 bases and J lost 0; bases outside the gene matches: 6. Germline assignment: CDR1 SGDLS and CDR2 YYNGEE. The CDR3 sequence is 16 residues long. CDR3 bases: TGTGCCAGCAGCGATGCGACAGGGGGTATGAACACTGAAGCTTTCTTT. It is translated as CASSDATGGMNTEAFF.

The rearrangement links TRBV10-3 to TRBJ2-3, with D unresolved. Per the germline V gene, CDR1 is ENHRY and CDR2 is SYGVKD. There are 14 residues in the CDR3. With 6 bases removed from V and 0 bases from J, the gap between germline ends came to 10 bases. The CDR3 DNA reads as TGTGCCATCAGAGGCAGAGCTAGCACAGATACGCAGTATTTT. It specifies CAIRGRASTDTQYF.

This rearrangement joins TRBV14 to TRBJ2-7; D is unclear. This CDR3 comprises 12 residues. Trimming pared 5 bases from V and 6 bases from J, leaving 11 bases between. In germline, CDR1 is SGHDN, CDR2 FVKESK. The CDR3 spells CASSVQVGEQYF. In DNA form, the CDR3 reads TGTGCCAGCAGCGTCCAGGTGGGCGAGCAGTACTTC.

The V gene is TRBV19, the J gene TRBJ2-5, with D possibly TRBD1 on 6 matching bases. Germline V gene lookup returns CDR1 LNHDA and CDR2 SQIVND (reference sequence). The CDR3 has 12 residues. Trimming took off 3 bases at V and 7 bases at J, with 9 bases between the two ends. This CDR3 is CASSMSGVTQYF. The CDR3 region has the DNA TGTGCCAGTAGTATGTCAGGGGTGACCCAGTACTTC.